This TCR beta chain was recovered during a study of blood T cell repertoires in COVID-19. Study context: Both acute and convalescent COVID-19 samples were obtained from the United States, Italy and Spain. In each case, the material was cDNA or gDNA derived from T cells, B-cell-depleted T cells, or PBMCs.

Clones were read by immunoSEQ multiplex PCR, and TCRdb kept only the in-frame ones, dropping some. The sample lists 70,000 to 90,000 clones; roughly 84% were seen once. The TCR was taken from a man in his 70s with acute or convalescent COVID-19. Sequences were obtained from peripheral blood.

CDR3 loop: CASSLGEGYNSPLHF. CDR3 DNA: TGTGCCAGCAGCTTGGGAGAGGGTTATAATTCACCCCTCCACTTT. The V gene is TRBV5-5, the J gene TRBJ1-6, with D uncertain. Germline V gene lookup returns CDR1 SGHKS and CDR2 YYEKEE (reference sequence). This CDR3 is 15 amino acids long. V dropped 0 bases and J dropped 4 bases, with 8 bases sitting between them.